These 32 T cell receptor beta chains were sequenced from one sample in a study of blood T cell repertoires in COVID-19. Clones were read by immunoSEQ multiplex PCR, and TCRdb kept only the in-frame ones, dropping some. Among approximately 65,000 clones listed, 60% to 85% were seen once. The sample comprised peripheral blood. The receptors stem from a human donor in a cohort sampled during active COVID-19.

V and J are TRBV12-2 and TRBJ2-1; TRBD2 reflects the table's D call only, with no check against the DNA. TRBV12-2 is listed as a pseudogene. CDR3 length: 15 residues. In nucleotides, the CDR3 is TGTGCAAGTCGCTTAGTTCTTGGCGGGAAGCATGAGCAGTTCTTC. Translated: CASRLVLGGKHEQFF.

The V call is TRBV24-1, the J call TRBJ1-2, with 11 nucleotides matching TRBD1. The V and J ends lost 0 bases and 8 bases, in that order; junction bases with no gene match: 1. The CDR3 has 14 amino acids. CDR1 is KGHDR, CDR2 SFDVKD, per germline. CDR3 sequence: CATSDLGQGAGYTF. CDR3 coding DNA: TGTGCCACCAGTGATTTGGGACAGGGGGCCGGCTACACCTTC.

The gene calls are TRBV24-1 and TRBJ2-1; D is possibly TRBD2 (6 bases). CDR1 and CDR2 from the germline V gene are KGHDR and SFDVKD. The V and J ends lost 1 base and 6 bases respectively, with 9 bases between them. This CDR3 region has 14 residues. CDR3 nucleotides: TGTGCCACCAGTGATTTCAAGGGAGGCAATGAGCAGTTCTTC. Residues: CATSDFKGGNEQFF.

The rearrangement links TRBV19 to TRBJ2-5; 8 nucleotides agree with TRBD2. Germline lookup yields CDR1 LNHDA and CDR2 SQIVND (reference sequence). V lost 4 bases, J lost 4 bases, and 5 bases stayed unmatched. The CDR3 extends over 14 amino acids. CDR3 sequence: CASSKSLAGETQYF. In DNA, the CDR3 is TGTGCCAGTAGTAAATCTCTAGCGGGAGAGACCCAGTACTTC.

V usage is TRBV2 and J usage is TRBJ1-5, with 7 bases aligning to TRBD1. The CDR3 is made up of 11 amino acids. Losses at the gene ends were 11 bases for V and 11 bases for J; bases not matched to a gene: 9. The germline gives CDR1 SNHLY, CDR2 FYNNEI. This CDR3 is CASGGKSAQHF. DNA for the CDR3: TGTGCCTCAGGGGGTAAATCAGCCCAGCATTTT.

This chain uses TRBV12-3 or TRBV12-4 with TRBJ1-5, with D uncertain. The CDR3 loop spans 13 amino acids. V was cut by 0 bases and J by 6 bases, with 6 bases left in between. CDR3 bases: TGTGCCAGCAGTTTAGCCGGAGGTCAGCCCCAGCATTTT. Amino acid sequence: CASSLAGGQPQHF.

The genes are TRBV29-1 and TRBJ2-7; 8 nucleotides align to TRBD1. CDR3 length: 12 amino acids. The V gene's germline CDR1 is SQVTM and CDR2 ANQGSEA. Losses at the gene ends were 4 bases for V and 4 bases for J; bases not matched to a gene: 3. CDR3 protein: CSVVRGLYEQYF. The CDR3 DNA reads TGCAGCGTTGTCAGGGGGCTGTACGAGCAGTACTTC.

This chain connects TRBV29-1 to TRBJ1-2, with D maybe TRBD1 (5 bases). This CDR3 spans 13 amino acids. The ends were cut back, 3 bases at V and 2 bases at J, with 10 bases in the middle. CDR1 and CDR2 from the germline V gene are SQVTM and ANQGSEA. Here the CDR3 DNA reads TGCAGCGTTGACAGGGAATGGAACTATGGCTACACCTTC. This codes for CSVDREWNYGYTF.

For the CDR3, the DNA is TGTGCCAGCAGCTTGGTAGCCTCTAGCGGGGGGAGCGATACGCAGTATTTT. It yields the protein CASSLVASSGGSDTQYF. The rearrangement links TRBV5-5 to TRBJ2-3; TRBD2 matches at 11 bases. Germline V CDR1 and CDR2: SGHKS, YYEKEE (reference sequence). The CDR3 is 17 residues long. V lost 0 bases and J lost 6; bases outside the gene matches: 9.

This clone was found once. The chain links TRBV6-5 to TRBJ1-2; D gene ambiguous. This CDR3 is built from 13 residues. Germline V lookup: CDR1 MNHEY, CDR2 SVGAGI. V was clipped by 6 bases and J by 4 bases, with 12 bases between them. The CDR3 bases are TGTGCCAGCAGGGCGGGTTGGAGCTATGGCTACACCTTC. Amino acids: CASRAGWSYGYTF.

Only one count was recorded for this clone. The V and J genes are TRBV5-1 and TRBJ2-1, with D possibly being TRBD1 (6 bases). The CDR3 runs 15 residues. Trimming cost V 3 bases and J 7 bases, with 17 bases left between them. Germline V CDR1 and CDR2: SGHRS, YFSETQ. The chain's CDR3 is CASSWGGGRTNEQFF. The CDR3 DNA is TGCGCCAGCAGCTGGGGTGGGGGCCGGACGAATGAGCAGTTCTTC.

The chain uses TRBV3-1 (or the pseudogene TRBV3-2) and TRBJ1-6; maybe TRBD1 (5 bases). V was clipped by 0 bases and J by 10 bases, with 13 bases between them. The CDR3 runs 15 residues. Germline values: CDR1 LGHDT, CDR2 YNNKEL (reference sequence). CDR3 sequence: CASSQDLGVASPLHF. The CDR3 DNA is TGTGCCAGCAGCCAAGATCTAGGGGTCGCGTCACCCCTCCACTTT.

This chain links TRBV9 with TRBJ2-5, with TRBD2 as a possible D gene (6 bases). The CDR3 spans 16 residues. Germline CDR1 SGDLS, CDR2 YYNGEE. V dropped 0 bases and J dropped 3 bases, with 15 bases sitting between them. The CDR3 coding sequence is TGTGCCAGCAGCGTAGCCTTCAGGGTAGCGGAAGAGACCCAGTACTTC. Protein product: CASSVAFRVAEETQYF. Looking up the rest from reference TRBV9 and TRBJ2-5 gives the full variable domain: DSGVTQTPKHLITATGQRVTLRCSPRSGDLSVYWYQQSLDQGLQFLIQYYNGEERAKGNILERFSAQQFPDLHSELNLSSLELGDSALYFCASSVAFRVAEETQYFGPGTRLLVL.

The chain joins TRBV10-3 to TRBJ2-1; D remains unclear. CDR1 and CDR2 (germline): ENHRY, SYGVKD. V lost 2 bases and J lost 4, with 9 bases in between. There are 14 residues in the CDR3. This chain's CDR3 is CAISENEEYNEQFF. CDR3 DNA sequence: TGTGCCATCAGTGAGAATGAGGAATACAATGAGCAGTTCTTC.

The rearrangement uses TRBV4-3 and TRBJ1-3, with a weak D call TRBD1 (5 bases). CDR1 and CDR2 (germline): LGHNA, YSLEER. The ends were cut back, 2 bases at V and 8 bases at J, with 25 bases in the middle. The CDR3 runs 18 residues. Here the CDR3 DNA reads TGCGCCAGCAGCCAAAAGATATCGACCCAGGGCTCTATTTACACCATATATTTT. Translated, it gives CASSQKISTQGSIYTIYF.

This clone was found a few times. The V call is TRBV5-1, the J call TRBJ1-4; 8 bases agree with TRBD1. The CDR3 is 16 amino acids. Germline CDR1 reads SGHRS; CDR2 reads YFSETQ. Trimming removed 5 bases from V and 0 bases from J; junction bases left unmatched: 6. As DNA, the CDR3 is TGCGCCAGCAGACAGGGGGTCACCTCAACTAATGAAAAACTGTTTTTT. This encodes CASRQGVTSTNEKLFF.

This rearrangement joins TRBV5-6 to TRBJ2-7; maybe TRBD2 (6 bases). The CDR3 runs 13 residues. Germline V lookup: CDR1 SGHDT, CDR2 YYEEEE. V lost 2 bases and J lost 5, with 11 bases in between. CDR3 sequence reads: CASSLLGGDEQYF. The CDR3 nucleotides read TGTGCCAGCAGCTTACTTGGCGGGGACGAGCAGTACTTC.

The gene calls are TRBV21-1 and TRBJ1-5. TRBV21-1 is described as a pseudogene. The CDR3 runs to 14 residues. CDR3 bases: TGTGCCAGTCAAGCGGGTCTTCTCAATCAGCCCCAGCATTTT. It encodes CASQAGLLNQPQHF.

V and J are TRBV6-6 and TRBJ2-1; D might be TRBD2 (6 bases). V lost 0 bases to trimming and J lost 8 bases, with 14 bases between them. The length of the CDR3 is 15 residues. The germline gives CDR1 MNHNY, CDR2 SVGAGI (reference sequence). CDR3 amino acids: CASSYSHAPGDEQFF. CDR3 in DNA: TGTGCCAGCAGTTACTCGCACGCCCCGGGAGATGAGCAGTTCTTC.

The chain has TRBV3-1 (or the pseudogene TRBV3-2) and TRBJ2-1; a weak D match, TRBD2 (6 bases). Trimming shortened V by 1 base and J by 6 bases, and 16 bases separated the two germline ends. There are 16 residues in the CDR3. Germline CDR1 is LGHDT and CDR2 is YNNKEL (reference sequence). CDR3 loop: CASSQVYLANRNEQFF. The DNA for the CDR3 is TGTGCCAGCAGCCAAGTTTATCTAGCGAACCGCAATGAGCAGTTCTTC.

In this sample, this clone turned up once. The CDR3 DNA reads TGTGCCAGCAGCCTACAGGGGGCTAGCGTCTACAATGAGCAGTTCTTC. Translated: CASSLQGASVYNEQFF. The chain links TRBV5-4 to TRBJ2-1, with TRBD1 matching 9 bases. Germline V gene data show CDR1 as SGHNT and CDR2 as YYREEE (reference sequence). Unmatched junction bases numbered 8, after V lost 4 bases and J lost 3 bases. The CDR3 runs to 16 residues.

V is TRBV28 and J is TRBJ2-7, with a tentative D call TRBD2 (5 bases). V was cut by 10 bases and J by 2 bases, with 12 bases left in between. The CDR3 covers 12 residues. Germline V lookup: CDR1 MDHEN, CDR2 SYDVKM. Written as DNA, the CDR3 is TGTGCCACTATGAGAGGGCCCTACGAGCAGTACTTC. Its translation: CATMRGPYEQYF. Full variable domain (outside the CDR3, taken from reference TRBV28 and TRBJ2-7): DVKVTQSSRYLVKRTGEKVFLECVQDMDHENMFWYRQDPGLGLRLIYFSYDVKMKEKGDIPEGYSVSREKKERFSLILESASTNQTSMYLCATMRGPYEQYFGPGTRLTVT.

The chain combines TRBV28 with TRBJ2-6; D uncertain. This CDR3 has 12 amino acids. Trimming removed 7 bases from V and 4 bases from J, with 5 bases in between. Germline CDR1 is MDHEN and CDR2 is SYDVKM. CDR3 sequence: CASNLGANVLTF. The CDR3 nucleotides read TGTGCCAGCAATCTGGGGGCCAACGTCCTGACTTTC. Filled out from reference TRBV28 and TRBJ2-6, the complete variable domain reads DVKVTQSSRYLVKRTGEKVFLECVQDMDHENMFWYRQDPGLGLRLIYFSYDVKMKEKGDIPEGYSVSREKKERFSLILESASTNQTSMYLCASNLGANVLTFGAGSRLTVL.

The chain is built from TRBV19 and TRBJ1-1; possibly TRBD1 for D (6 bases). Between the trimmed V and J ends, which lost 3 bases and 5 bases, there was a span of 10 bases. Germline loops: CDR1 LNHDA, CDR2 SQIVND (reference sequence). The CDR3 totals 13 residues. The CDR3 region is CASSIRGRTEAFF. CDR3 coding DNA: TGTGCCAGTAGTATCAGGGGACGGACTGAAGCTTTCTTT.

The chain has TRBV7-2 and TRBJ2-1; TRBD2 might be the D (5 bases). V dropped 3 bases and J dropped 2 bases, with 8 bases sitting between them. The CDR3 runs to 14 residues. From germline, CDR1 is SGHTA and CDR2 FQGNSA. The CDR3 nucleotides are TGTGCCAGCAGCTTCAGCGGCACCTACAATGAGCAGTTCTTC. It yields the protein CASSFSGTYNEQFF.

The rearrangement joins TRBV30 to TRBJ1-5; the D is unclear. With 1 base removed from V and 3 bases from J, the gap between germline ends came to 10 bases. This CDR3 region has 14 residues. The germline gives CDR1 GTSNPN, CDR2 SVGIG (reference sequence). CDR3 amino acids: CAWSAGALNQPQHF. The CDR3 DNA sequence: TGTGCCTGGAGTGCAGGCGCCCTCAATCAGCCCCAGCATTTT.

The rearrangement joins TRBV18 to TRBJ2-7; 10 nucleotides line up with TRBD2. The trim removed 1 base at V and 0 bases at J, leaving 9 bases unmatched. CDR1 and CDR2 (germline): KGHSH, LQKENI. This CDR3 comprises 18 residues. The CDR3 spells CASSPRGQREGSSYEQYF. In DNA form, the CDR3 reads TGTGCCAGCTCACCACGGGGGCAGCGGGAGGGTAGCTCCTACGAGCAGTACTTC.

In its sample, this clone was seen a few times. The chain recombines TRBV19 with TRBJ2-5; TRBD1 agrees at 7 bases. Losses at the gene ends were 5 bases for V and 4 bases for J; bases not matched to a gene: 4. The CDR3 loop spans 13 amino acids. The germline CDR1 and CDR2 sequences are LNHDA and SQIVND (reference sequence). CDR3 sequence reads: CASSPDRVETQYF. In DNA form, the CDR3 reads TGTGCCAGTAGTCCTGACAGGGTAGAGACCCAGTACTTC.

The gene calls are TRBV5-1 and TRBJ2-1; 13 nucleotides line up with TRBD2. The CDR3 extends over 16 amino acids. J lost 5 bases, V lost 4 bases, and 6 bases had no gene match. Germline V gene lookup returns CDR1 SGHRS and CDR2 YFSETQ. The CDR3 loop is CASSATSGRANNEQFF. For the CDR3, the DNA is TGCGCCAGCAGCGCCACTAGCGGGAGGGCCAACAATGAGCAGTTCTTC.

This chain joins TRBV5-1 and TRBJ1-6; 9 nucleotides line up with TRBD1. Germline values: CDR1 SGHRS, CDR2 YFSETQ. The CDR3 is 15 residues long. J lost 5 bases, V lost 4 bases, and 4 bases had no gene match. Here the CDR3 reads CASSGRTGDNSPLHF. In DNA, the CDR3 is TGCGCCAGCAGCGGGAGGACAGGGGATAATTCACCCCTCCACTTT.

V gene TRBV6-2 or TRBV6-3 combines with J gene TRBJ1-5; 10 bases are a match to TRBD1. Trimming took 2 bases from V and 6 from J; bases not matched to a gene: 16. The germline V gene encodes CDR1 MNHEY and CDR2 SVGEGT. The CDR3 length is 19 residues. CDR3 sequence (DNA): TGTGCCAGCAGTTACGGGGACAGGGGCGCGGGGTATTTTGGTCAGCCCCAGCATTTT. As protein: CASSYGDRGAGYFGQPQHF.

This chain links TRBV11-2 with TRBJ2-1; tentatively, D is TRBD2 (6 bases). The CDR3 has 14 residues. Trimming took 1 base from V and 4 from J, leaving 8 bases between them. Germline V gene sequence: CDR1 SGHAT, CDR2 FQNNGV. The CDR3, as DNA: TGTGCCAGCAGCTTAGCGGGGGTATACAATGAGCAGTTCTTC. It translates to CASSLAGVYNEQFF.